This T cell receptor (beta chain) is from a study of blood T cell repertoires in COVID-19. The protocol was immunoSEQ multiplex PCR, while the TCRdb copy is restricted to in-frame clones and leaves out a portion. The table has approximately 80,000 clones, around 83% seen once. Per the germline V gene, CDR1 is SGHRS and CDR2 is YFSETQ. This CDR3 is built from 14 residues. The V end lost 0 bases, the J end lost 6 bases, and 13 bases lay between the germline ends. Material: peripheral blood. J is TRBJ2-7 and V is TRBV5-1; the D gene is possibly TRBD2 (6 bases). This clonotype originated in a woman aged 65 to 85 with acute or convalescent COVID-19. CDR3 nucleotide sequence: TGCGCCAGCAGCTTGGATATCCCGCGGGGCGAGCAGTACTTC. Translating gives CASSLDIPRGEQYF.